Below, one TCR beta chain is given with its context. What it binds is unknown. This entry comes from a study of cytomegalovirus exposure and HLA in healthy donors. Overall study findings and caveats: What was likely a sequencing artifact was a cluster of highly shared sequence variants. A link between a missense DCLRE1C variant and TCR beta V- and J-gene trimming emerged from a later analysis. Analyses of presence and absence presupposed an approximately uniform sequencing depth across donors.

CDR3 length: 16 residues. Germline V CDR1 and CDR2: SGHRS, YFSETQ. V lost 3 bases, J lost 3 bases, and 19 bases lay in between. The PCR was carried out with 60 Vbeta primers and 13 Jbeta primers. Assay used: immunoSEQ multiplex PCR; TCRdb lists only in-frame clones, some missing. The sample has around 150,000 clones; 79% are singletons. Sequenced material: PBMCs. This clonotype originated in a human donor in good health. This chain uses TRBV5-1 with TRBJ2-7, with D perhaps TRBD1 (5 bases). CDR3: CASSSLGHTVSYEQYF. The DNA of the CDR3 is TGCGCCAGCAGCTCCCTAGGACATACCGTAAGCTACGAGCAGTACTTC.